The entry below describes one T cell receptor beta chain. The antigen is not known. This specimen belongs to a study of shared clonotypes between healthy human individuals. Study outcomes and limitations: Against clonotypes common to all four donors, non-shared ones had lower generation probabilities.

Here immunoSEQ multiplex PCR was the method, and the copy in TCRdb shows in-frame clones only, minus some. Of about 1.1 million clones in the sample, 70% to 80% were seen once. The V gene's germline CDR1 is SGHTS and CDR2 YDEGEE. Trimming cost V 4 bases and J 1 base, with 17 bases left between them. The CDR3 has 16 residues. HIV-negative, healthy adults without recent acute infections or vaccinations were the donors. This rearrangement joins TRBV5-8 to TRBJ1-1; weak D call: TRBD1 (6 bases). The source is a young man in good health. Some clones in this sample may be carry-over from other donors' samples. Sequencing was done on a sample of memory CD4+ T cells from PBMCs. Specified subset: CD45RA-negative fraction. The CDR3 DNA sequence: TGTGCCAGCAGCCTACAAACCGGGACAAAGAACACTGAAGCTTTCTTT. Translated, it gives CASSLQTGTKNTEAFF.